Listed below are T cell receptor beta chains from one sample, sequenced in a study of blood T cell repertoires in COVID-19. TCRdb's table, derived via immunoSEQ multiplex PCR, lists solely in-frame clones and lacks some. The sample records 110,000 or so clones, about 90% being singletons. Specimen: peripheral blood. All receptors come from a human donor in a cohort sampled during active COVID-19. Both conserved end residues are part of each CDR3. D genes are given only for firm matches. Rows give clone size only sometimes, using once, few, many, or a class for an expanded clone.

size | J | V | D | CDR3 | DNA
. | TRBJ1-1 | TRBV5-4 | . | CASRSGGRNTEAFF | TGTGCCAGCAGATCCGGCGGCCGGAACACTGAAGCTTTCTTT
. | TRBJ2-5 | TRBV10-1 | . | CASSGGTALGETQYF | TGCGCCAGCAGTGGCGGGACAGCGCTCGGGGAGACCCAGTACTTC
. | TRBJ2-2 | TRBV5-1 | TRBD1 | CASSLEVLRGPYTGELFF | TGCGCCAGCAGCTTGGAAGTTCTCAGGGGGCCTTACACCGGGGAGCTGTTTTTT
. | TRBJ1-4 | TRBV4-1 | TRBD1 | CASSQPAGQGIISGGKLFF | TGCGCCAGCAGCCAACCCGCGGGACAGGGTATCATTAGCGGCGGAAAACTGTTTTTT
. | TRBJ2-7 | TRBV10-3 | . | CAISGQLLSYEQYF | TGTGCCATCAGTGGACAGTTGCTCTCCTACGAGCAGTACTTC
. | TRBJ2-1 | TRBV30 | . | CAWSPQRNEQFF | TGTGCCTGGAGCCCCCAGCGGAATGAGCAGTTCTTC
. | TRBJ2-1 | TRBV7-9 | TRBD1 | CASSPLDRGGLFTDEQFF | TGTGCCAGCAGCCCACTCGACAGGGGGGGGTTGTTTACGGATGAGCAGTTCTTC
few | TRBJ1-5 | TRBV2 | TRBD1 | CASGTDRSNQPQHF | TGTGCCAGCGGGACAGACAGAAGCAATCAGCCCCAGCATTTT
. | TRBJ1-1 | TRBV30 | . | CAWSSGLLNTEAFF | TGTGCCTGGAGTTCGGGACTCCTGAACACTGAAGCTTTCTTT
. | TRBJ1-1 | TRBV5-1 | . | CASSLAVNTEAFF | TGCGCCAGCAGCTTGGCGGTGAACACTGAAGCTTTCTTT
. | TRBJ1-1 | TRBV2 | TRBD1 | CASRDRADTEAFF | TGTGCCAGCAGAGACAGGGCGGACACTGAAGCTTTCTTT
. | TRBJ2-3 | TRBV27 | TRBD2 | CASRSLTSGRLTDTQYF | TGTGCCAGCAGGAGTCTGACTAGCGGGAGGCTCACAGATACGCAGTATTTT
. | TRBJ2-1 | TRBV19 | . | CASSIDGEGVLNEQFF | TGTGCCAGTAGTATAGATGGAGAGGGTGTCCTGAATGAGCAGTTCTTC
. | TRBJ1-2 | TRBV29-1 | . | CSVEVVGYTF | TGCAGCGTCGAGGTGGTGGGCTACACCTTC
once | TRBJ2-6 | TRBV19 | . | CASSIVRGAGANVLTF | TGTGCCAGTAGTATAGTAAGGGGCGCCGGGGCCAACGTCCTGACTTTC
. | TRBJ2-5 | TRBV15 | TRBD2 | CATSRDRSSGSALQETQYF | TGTGCCACCAGCAGAGATCGGTCTAGCGGGAGCGCGCTCCAAGAGACCCAGTACTTC
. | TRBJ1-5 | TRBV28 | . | CASSTANDSNQPQHF | TGTGCCAGCAGTACAGCCAACGATAGCAATCAGCCCCAGCATTTT
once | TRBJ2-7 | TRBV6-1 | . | CASSDYQGYEQYF | TGTGCCAGCAGTGATTATCAGGGCTACGAGCAGTACTTC
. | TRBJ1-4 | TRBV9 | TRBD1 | CASSATGVSEKLFF | TGTGCCAGCAGCGCGACAGGGGTAAGCGAAAAACTGTTTTTT
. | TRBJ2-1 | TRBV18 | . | CASSTGGGEQFF | TGTGCCAGCTCAACTGGGGGCGGTGAGCAGTTCTTC
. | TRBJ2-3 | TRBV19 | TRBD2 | CASSKQPGLVADTQYF | TGTGCCAGTAGTAAACAACCGGGACTAGTGGCAGATACGCAGTATTTT
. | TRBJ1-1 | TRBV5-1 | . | CASSLAPSTEAFF | TGCGCCAGCAGCTTGGCCCCGAGCACTGAAGCTTTCTTT
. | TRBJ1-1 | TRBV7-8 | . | CASSLVGRRGRTEAFF | TGTGCCAGCAGCTTAGTGGGACGGAGGGGAAGGACTGAAGCTTTCTTT
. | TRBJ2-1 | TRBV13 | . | CASSLQASGGGRGEQFF | TGTGCCAGCAGCTTACAGGCCTCGGGGGGCGGGCGTGGTGAGCAGTTCTTC
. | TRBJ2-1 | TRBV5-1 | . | CASSLGQNYNEQFF | TGCGCCAGCAGCTTGGGACAGAACTACAATGAGCAGTTCTTC
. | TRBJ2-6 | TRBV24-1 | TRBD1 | CATSERDREKLPGANVLTF | TGTGCCACCAGTGAGAGGGACAGGGAAAAGCTGCCCGGGGCCAACGTCCTGACTTTC
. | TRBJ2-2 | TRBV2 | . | CASSGTKSTGELFF | TGTGCCAGCAGTGGGACTAAGTCGACCGGGGAGCTGTTTTTT
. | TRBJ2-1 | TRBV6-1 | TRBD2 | CASSEEERLAGGFYNEQFF | TGTGCCAGCAGTGAAGAGGAGCGTCTAGCGGGGGGGTTCTACAATGAGCAGTTCTTC
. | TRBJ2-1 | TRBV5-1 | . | CASSTNSGTYNEQFF | TGCGCCAGCAGCACGAACAGCGGAACCTACAATGAGCAGTTCTTC
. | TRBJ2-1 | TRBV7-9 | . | CASSPPRQQSSYNEQFF | TGTGCCAGCAGCCCCCCCCGACAGCAGAGCTCCTACAATGAGCAGTTCTTC
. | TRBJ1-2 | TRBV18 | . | CASSARGSGNYGYTF | TGTGCCAGCTCGGCCAGGGGATCCGGGAACTATGGCTACACCTTC
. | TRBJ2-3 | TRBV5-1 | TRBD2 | CASSIRLAGSTDTQYF | TGCGCCAGCAGCATTCGACTAGCGGGTTCCACAGATACGCAGTATTTT
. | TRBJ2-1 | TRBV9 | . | CASSVVGANEQFF | TGTGCCAGCAGCGTAGTGGGGGCGAATGAGCAGTTCTTC
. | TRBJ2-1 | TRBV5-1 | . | CASSSLGAREQFF | TGCGCCAGCAGCTCCCTTGGAGCCCGCGAGCAGTTCTTC
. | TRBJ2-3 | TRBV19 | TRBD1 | CASTHLTQGATDTQYF | TGTGCCAGTACCCACCTCACACAGGGGGCCACAGATACGCAGTATTTT
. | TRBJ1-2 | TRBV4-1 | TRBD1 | CASSRWDRGGYTF | TGCGCCAGCAGCCGTTGGGACAGGGGAGGCTACACCTTC
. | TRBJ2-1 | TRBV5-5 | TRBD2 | CASSYRLAGGYEQFF | TGTGCCAGCAGCTACCGACTAGCGGGAGGCTATGAGCAGTTCTTC
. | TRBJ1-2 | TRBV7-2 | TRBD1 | CASSLADRGLGYTF | TGTGCCAGCAGCTTAGCGGACAGGGGGCTTGGCTACACCTTC
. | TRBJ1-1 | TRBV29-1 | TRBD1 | CSVATGVPEAFF | TGCAGCGTTGCGACAGGGGTCCCTGAAGCTTTCTTT
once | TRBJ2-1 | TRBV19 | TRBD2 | CASTREANYNEQFF | TGTGCCAGTACCCGGGAGGCCAATTACAATGAGCAGTTCTTC
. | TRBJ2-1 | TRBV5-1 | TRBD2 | CASSLSGLAGGGGDEQFF | TGCGCCAGCAGCTTGTCCGGACTAGCGGGGGGCGGCGGGGATGAGCAGTTCTTC
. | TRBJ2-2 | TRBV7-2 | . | CASSLLLVNTGELFF | TGTGCCAGCAGCTTACTACTAGTGAACACCGGGGAGCTGTTTTTT
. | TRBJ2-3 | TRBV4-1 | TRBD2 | CASSHPTSGRTDTQYF | TGCGCCAGCAGCCACCCGACTAGCGGGAGAACAGATACGCAGTATTTT
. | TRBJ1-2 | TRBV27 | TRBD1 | CASSWDSAYGYTF | TGTGCCAGCAGTTGGGACAGCGCCTATGGCTACACCTTC
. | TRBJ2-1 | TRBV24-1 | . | CATHSGNEQFF | TGTGCCACCCACAGTGGAAATGAGCAGTTCTTC
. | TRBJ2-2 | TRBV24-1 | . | CATNRVTGELFF | TGTGCCACCAACCGGGTCACCGGGGAGCTGTTTTTT
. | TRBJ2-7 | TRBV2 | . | CASRRGGPREQYF | TGTGCCAGCAGGAGGGGGGGGCCCCGAGAGCAGTACTTC
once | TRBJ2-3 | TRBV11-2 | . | CASSSQSGADTQYF | TGTGCCAGCAGCTCTCAGTCGGGAGCAGATACGCAGTATTTT
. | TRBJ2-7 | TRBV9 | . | CASSGPGSPYEQYF | TGTGCCAGCAGCGGCCCCGGGTCCCCCTACGAGCAGTACTTC
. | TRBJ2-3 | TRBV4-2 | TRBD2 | CASSQPPGLAGTDTQYF | TGTGCCAGCAGCCAACCCCCGGGACTAGCGGGGACAGATACGCAGTATTTT
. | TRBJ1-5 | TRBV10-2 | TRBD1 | CATADRLAPQHF | TGCGCCACCGCGGACAGGCTTGCGCCCCAGCATTTT
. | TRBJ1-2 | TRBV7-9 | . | CASSLGPRNYGYTF | TGTGCCAGCAGCTTAGGCCCCAGAAACTATGGCTACACCTTC